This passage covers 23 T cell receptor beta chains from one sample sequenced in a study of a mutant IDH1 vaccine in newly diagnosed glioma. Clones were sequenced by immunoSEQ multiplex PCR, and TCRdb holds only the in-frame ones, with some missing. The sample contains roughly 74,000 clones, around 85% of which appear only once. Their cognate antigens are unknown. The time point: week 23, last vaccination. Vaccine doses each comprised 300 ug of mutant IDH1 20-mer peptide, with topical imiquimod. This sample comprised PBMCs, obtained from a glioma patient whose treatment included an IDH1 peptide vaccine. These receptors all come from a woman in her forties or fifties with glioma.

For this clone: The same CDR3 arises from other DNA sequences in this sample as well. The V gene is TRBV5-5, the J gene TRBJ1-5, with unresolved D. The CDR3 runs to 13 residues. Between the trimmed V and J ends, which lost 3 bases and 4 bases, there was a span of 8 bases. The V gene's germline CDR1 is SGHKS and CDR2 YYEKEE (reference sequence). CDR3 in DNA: TGTGCCAGCAGCTCCAATAGTAATCAGCCCCAGCATTTT. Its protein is CASSSNSNQPQHF.

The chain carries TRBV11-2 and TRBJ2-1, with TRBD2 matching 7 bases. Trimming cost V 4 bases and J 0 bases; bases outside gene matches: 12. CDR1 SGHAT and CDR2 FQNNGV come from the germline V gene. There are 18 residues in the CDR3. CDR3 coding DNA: TGTGCCAGCAGCTCACCATTGGAGGGGAGGGGCTCCTACAATGAGCAGTTCTTC. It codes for CASSSPLEGRGSYNEQFF.

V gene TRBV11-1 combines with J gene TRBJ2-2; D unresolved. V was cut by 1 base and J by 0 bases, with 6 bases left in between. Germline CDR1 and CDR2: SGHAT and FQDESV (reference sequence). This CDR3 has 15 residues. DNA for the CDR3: TGTGCCAGCAGCTTAGTCTATTCGAACACCGGGGAGCTGTTTTTT. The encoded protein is CASSLVYSNTGELFF. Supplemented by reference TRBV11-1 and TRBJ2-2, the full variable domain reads EAEVAQSPRYKITEKSQAVAFWCDPISGHATLYWYRQILGQGPELLVQFQDESVVDDSQLPKDRFSAERLKGVDSTLKIQPAELGDSAMYLCASSLVYSNTGELFFGEGSRLTVL.

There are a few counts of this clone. The DNA for the CDR3 is TGTGCCAGCAGCGTAGAAAGTAATTCACCCCTCCACTTT. Protein: CASSVESNSPLHF. The chain couples TRBV9 to TRBJ1-6; D remains unclear. Per the germline V gene, CDR1 is SGDLS and CDR2 is YYNGEE. Trimming stripped 0 bases from V and 6 bases from J, with 4 bases between. The length of the CDR3 is 13 residues.

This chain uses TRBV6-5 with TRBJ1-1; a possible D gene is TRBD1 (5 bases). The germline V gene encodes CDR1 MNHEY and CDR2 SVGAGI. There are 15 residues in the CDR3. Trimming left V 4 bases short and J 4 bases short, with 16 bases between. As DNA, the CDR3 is TGTGCCAGCAGTTGGGGTCTGGATGGGGGCACTGAAGCTTTCTTT. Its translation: CASSWGLDGGTEAFF.

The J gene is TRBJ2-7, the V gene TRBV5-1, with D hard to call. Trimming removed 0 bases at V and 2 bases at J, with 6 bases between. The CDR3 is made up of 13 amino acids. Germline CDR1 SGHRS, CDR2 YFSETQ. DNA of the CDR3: TGCGCCAGCAGCTTGGCCCAGGCCTACGAGCAGTACTTC. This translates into CASSLAQAYEQYF.

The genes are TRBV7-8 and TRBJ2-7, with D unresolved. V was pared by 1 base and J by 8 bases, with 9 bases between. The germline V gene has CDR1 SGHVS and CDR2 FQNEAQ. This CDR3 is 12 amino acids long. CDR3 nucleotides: TGTGCCAGCAGCTTAGATATGCAGAAGCAGTACTTC. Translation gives CASSLDMQKQYF.

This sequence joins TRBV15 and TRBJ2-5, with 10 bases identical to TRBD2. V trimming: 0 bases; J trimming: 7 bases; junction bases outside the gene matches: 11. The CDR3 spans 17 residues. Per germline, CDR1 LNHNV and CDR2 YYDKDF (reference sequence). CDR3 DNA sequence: TGTGCCACCAGCAGAGATACCCTAGCGGGAGAGTTCGGGACCCAGTACTTC. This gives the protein CATSRDTLAGEFGTQYF.

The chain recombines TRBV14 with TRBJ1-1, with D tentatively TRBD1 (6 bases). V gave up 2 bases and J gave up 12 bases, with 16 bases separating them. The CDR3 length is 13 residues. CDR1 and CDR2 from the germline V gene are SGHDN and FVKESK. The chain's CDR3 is CASSQILQGITFF. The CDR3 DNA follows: TGTGCCAGCAGCCAAATTCTGCAGGGGATAACTTTCTTT.

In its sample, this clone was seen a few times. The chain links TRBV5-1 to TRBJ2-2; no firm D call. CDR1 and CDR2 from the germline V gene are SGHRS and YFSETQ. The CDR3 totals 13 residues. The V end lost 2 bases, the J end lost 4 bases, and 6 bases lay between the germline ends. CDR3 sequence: CASSFVRTGELFF. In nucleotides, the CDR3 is TGCGCCAGCAGCTTCGTCCGCACCGGGGAGCTGTTTTTT.

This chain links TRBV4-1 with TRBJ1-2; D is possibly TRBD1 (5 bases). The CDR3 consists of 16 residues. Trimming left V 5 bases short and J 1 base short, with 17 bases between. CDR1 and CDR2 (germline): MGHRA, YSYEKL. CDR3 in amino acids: CASSTPGRLNNYGYTF. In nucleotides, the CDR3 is TGCGCCAGCAGCACGCCGGGACGGCTCAATAACTATGGCTACACCTTC.

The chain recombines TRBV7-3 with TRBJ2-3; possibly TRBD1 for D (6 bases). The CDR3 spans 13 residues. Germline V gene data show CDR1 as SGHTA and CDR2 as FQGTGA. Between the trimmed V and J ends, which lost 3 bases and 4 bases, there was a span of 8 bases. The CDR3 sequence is CASSFTGPDTQYF. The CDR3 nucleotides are TGTGCCAGCAGCTTTACAGGGCCAGATACGCAGTATTTT.

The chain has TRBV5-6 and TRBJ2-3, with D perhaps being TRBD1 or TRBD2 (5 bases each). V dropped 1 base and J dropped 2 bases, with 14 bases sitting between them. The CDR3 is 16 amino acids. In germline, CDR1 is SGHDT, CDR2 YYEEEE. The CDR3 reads CASSLRWGRVTDTQYF. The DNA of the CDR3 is TGTGCCAGCAGCTTGCGGTGGGGACGGGTCACAGATACGCAGTATTTT.

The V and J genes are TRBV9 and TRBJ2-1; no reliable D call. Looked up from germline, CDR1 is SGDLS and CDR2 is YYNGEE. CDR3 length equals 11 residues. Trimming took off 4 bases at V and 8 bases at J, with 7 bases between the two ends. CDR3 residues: CASSLSDEQFF. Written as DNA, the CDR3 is TGTGCCAGCAGCCTCAGCGATGAGCAGTTCTTC.

CDR3 sequence reads: CASSLDVGPVPDTQYF. For the CDR3, the DNA is TGCGCCAGCAGCTTGGATGTCGGACCTGTCCCAGATACGCAGTATTTT. The chain carries TRBV5-1 and TRBJ2-3; no definite D call. CDR1 is SGHRS, CDR2 YFSETQ, per germline. There are 16 residues in the CDR3. V shed 0 bases and J shed 4 bases, with 15 bases lying between them.

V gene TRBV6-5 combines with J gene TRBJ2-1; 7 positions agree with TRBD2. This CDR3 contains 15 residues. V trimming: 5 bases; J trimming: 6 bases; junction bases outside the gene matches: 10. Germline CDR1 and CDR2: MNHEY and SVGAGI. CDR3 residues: CASSKTAGLFNEQFF. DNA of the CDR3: TGTGCCAGCAGTAAGACAGCGGGACTATTCAATGAGCAGTTCTTC.

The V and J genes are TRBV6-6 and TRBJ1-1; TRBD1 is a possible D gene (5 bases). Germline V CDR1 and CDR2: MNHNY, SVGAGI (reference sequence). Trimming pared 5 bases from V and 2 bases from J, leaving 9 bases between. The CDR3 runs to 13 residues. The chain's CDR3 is CASSPGSNTEAFF. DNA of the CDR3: TGTGCCAGCAGTCCAGGGAGCAACACTGAAGCTTTCTTT.

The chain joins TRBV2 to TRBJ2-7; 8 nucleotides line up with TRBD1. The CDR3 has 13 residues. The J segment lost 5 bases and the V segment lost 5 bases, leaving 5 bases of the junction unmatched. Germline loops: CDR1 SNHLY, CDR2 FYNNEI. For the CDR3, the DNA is TGTGCCAGCAGTCCCCAGGGGGCAGACGAGCAGTACTTC. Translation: CASSPQGADEQYF.

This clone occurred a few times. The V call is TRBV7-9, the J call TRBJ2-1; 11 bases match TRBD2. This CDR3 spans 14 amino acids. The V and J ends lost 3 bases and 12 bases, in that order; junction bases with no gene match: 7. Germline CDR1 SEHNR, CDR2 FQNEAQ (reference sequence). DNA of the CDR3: TGTGCCAGCAGCTTGGGACTAGCGGCCCCCAGGCAGTTCTTC. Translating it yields CASSLGLAAPRQFF.

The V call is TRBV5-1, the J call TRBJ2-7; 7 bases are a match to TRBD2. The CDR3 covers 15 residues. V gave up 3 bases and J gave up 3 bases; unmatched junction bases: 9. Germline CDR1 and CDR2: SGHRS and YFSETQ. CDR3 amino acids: CASSSATSNLYEQYF. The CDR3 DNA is TGCGCCAGCAGCTCCGCGACTAGCAACCTCTACGAGCAGTACTTC.

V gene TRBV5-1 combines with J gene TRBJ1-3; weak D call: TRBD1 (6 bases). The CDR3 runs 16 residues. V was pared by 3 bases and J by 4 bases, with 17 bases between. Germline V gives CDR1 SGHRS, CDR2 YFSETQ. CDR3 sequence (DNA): TGCGCCAGCAGCTCGGCCATCGGGGGCGGCGGAAACACCATATATTTT. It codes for CASSSAIGGGGNTIYF.

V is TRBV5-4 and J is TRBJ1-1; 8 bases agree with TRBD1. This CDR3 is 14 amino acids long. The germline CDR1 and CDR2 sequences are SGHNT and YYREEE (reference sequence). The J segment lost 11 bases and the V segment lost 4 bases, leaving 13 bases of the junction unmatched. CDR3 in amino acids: CASSLQGAISVAFF. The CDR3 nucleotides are TGTGCCAGCAGCCTTCAGGGGGCAATTAGCGTGGCTTTCTTT.

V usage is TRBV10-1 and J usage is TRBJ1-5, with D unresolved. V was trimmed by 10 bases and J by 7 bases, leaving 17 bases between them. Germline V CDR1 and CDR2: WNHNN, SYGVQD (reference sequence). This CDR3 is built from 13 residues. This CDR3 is CATLVGFWQPQHF. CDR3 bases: TGCGCCACCTTAGTGGGATTTTGGCAGCCCCAGCATTTT.